Detailed here is one T cell receptor beta chain. Its antigen remains undetermined. No much larger clone exists at a distance of one base, and base qualities are not known. Healthy HIV-negative adults with no recently reported acute infections or vaccinations were included as donors. Every donor was a Caucasian adult living in Nashville, Tennessee, USA. For unsorted samples, some 100 million PBMCs were counted and genomic DNA was extracted with the QIAamp DNA Blood Mini kit. Blood was collected by leukapheresis, and PBMCs were isolated by Ficoll-Histopaque density gradient centrifugation and then cryopreserved in liquid nitrogen vapor phase. The sample originates from a study of shared clonotypes between healthy human individuals (dated by TCRdb to 2018 to 2020). Turning to the overall study: The cohort included a few men and a couple of women between 18 and 49 years of age. To increase sequencing depth and limit assay-specific biases, different laboratories used diverse techniques to prepare libraries and sequence TCR repertoires. To estimate repertoire size and how much clonotypes are shared between individuals, the study performed deep sequencing of blood TCR repertoires from roughly five healthy adults. Each donor's leukapheresis produced roughly between roughly 0.85 and 9.5 billion PBMCs. What the authors observed across the whole study: Pairwise subsampling indicated that sequencing depth was expected to affect the degree of clonotype sharing among donors. Because the study included only a small number of donors, the genetic and exposure-history diversity represented was limited. Sampling was restricted to blood, and TCR repertoires in tissues likely differ from the TCR repertoires found in blood.

The trim is 1 base for V and 5 bases for J, with a gap of 8 bases between the germline ends. The CDR3 starts with the cysteine, ends with the phenylalanine, and has 13 residues. Only the CDR3 part of the read is kept: 39 bases, read in frame from the first base. For CDR1 and CDR2, the germline V gene lists SGHTA and FQGNSA. TCR CDR3 regions were amplified from genomic DNA by multiplex PCR using the deep immunoSEQ assay. Extracted genomic DNA from each cell subset was distributed evenly across all wells of several immunoSEQ 96-well plates, and each plate was treated as a replicate. For unsorted PBMC, each replicate PCR was loaded with approximately 0.3 ug genomic DNA, equivalent to about 33,000 T cell genomes. Genomic DNA from unsorted PBMC was sequenced over ten immunoSEQ deep assay plates. The purified libraries were quantified using a Qubit 3.0 fluorometer, sized with a Bioanalyzer 2100, and then quantified again using the KAPA Library Quantification kit. Each immunoSEQ 96-well plate was sequenced on its own single-read 150-cycle Illumina NextSeq 550 flow cell. Per the source publication's procedure: Because the immunoSEQ output included only junctional sequences and no quality scores, the filtering could not be the same as the filtering used for full-length reads. Sequences were annotated with PyIR, a Python wrapper for IgBLAST v1.9, and V/J genes and CDR3 were assigned using IMGT germline references. Reads with weak V/J assignments (E-value above 1e-6), missing CDR3, stop codons, out-of-frame junctions, or ambiguous translated residues were removed. A V3J clonotype was defined by an identical inferred V gene, J gene, and CDR3 amino acid sequence. The percentage overlap between two repertoires was calculated by dividing the number of shared unique clonotypes by the size of the smaller repertoire. RTK rarefaction, the Chao1 estimator, and Recon v2.1 estimates of unobserved clonotypes were used to assess repertoire richness. Held by TCRdb, this immuneACCESS table contains in-frame sequences only and omits some clones. Under half of the omission traces to an unresolved V gene where checked; the cause of the rest is unknown. That table supplies the V and J calls and clone size; D and trimming were determined from the DNA. The sample table lists about 490,000 clones, almost 80% of them with a count of one. 12% of the sample lies in the top ten.

This TCR came from a woman in her thirties or forties in good health. Some clones in this sample may be carry-over from other donors' samples. Sequencing input: PBMCs. This receptor chain uses TRBV7-2 and TRBJ2-5; matching of 5 bases hints at TRBD1 as the D gene. For the CDR3, the sequence is CASSLGGPETQYF. The nucleotide sequence reads TGTGCCAGCAGCTTAGGGGGCCCGGAGACCCAGTACTTC.